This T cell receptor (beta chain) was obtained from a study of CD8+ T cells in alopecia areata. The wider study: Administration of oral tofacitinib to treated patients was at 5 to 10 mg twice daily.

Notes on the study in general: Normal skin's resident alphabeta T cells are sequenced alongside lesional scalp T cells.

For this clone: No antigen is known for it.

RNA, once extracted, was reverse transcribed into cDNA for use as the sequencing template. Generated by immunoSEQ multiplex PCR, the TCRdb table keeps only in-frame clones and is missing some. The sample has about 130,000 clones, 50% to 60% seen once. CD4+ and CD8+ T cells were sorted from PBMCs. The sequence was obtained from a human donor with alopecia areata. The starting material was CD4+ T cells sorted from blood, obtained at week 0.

As DNA, the CDR3 is TGTGCCAGCAGCTTAGAGGATACGCAGTATTTT. It translates to CASSLEDTQYF. This chain uses TRBV11-2 with TRBJ2-3; no firm D call. Looked up from germline, CDR1 is SGHAT and CDR2 is FQNNGV. Trimming pared 0 bases from V and 6 bases from J, leaving 1 base between. The CDR3 runs to 11 residues.